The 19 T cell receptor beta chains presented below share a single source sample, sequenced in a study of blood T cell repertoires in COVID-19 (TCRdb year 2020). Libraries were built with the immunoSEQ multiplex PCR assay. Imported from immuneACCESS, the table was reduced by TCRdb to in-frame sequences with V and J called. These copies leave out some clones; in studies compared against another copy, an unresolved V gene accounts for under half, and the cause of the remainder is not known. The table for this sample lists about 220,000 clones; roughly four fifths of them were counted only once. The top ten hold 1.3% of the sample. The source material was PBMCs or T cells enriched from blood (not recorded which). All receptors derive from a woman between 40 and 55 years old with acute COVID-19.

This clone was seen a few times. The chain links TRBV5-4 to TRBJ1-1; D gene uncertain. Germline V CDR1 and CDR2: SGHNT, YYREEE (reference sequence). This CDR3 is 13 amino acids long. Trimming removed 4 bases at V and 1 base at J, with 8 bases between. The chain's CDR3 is CASSVDWNTEAFF. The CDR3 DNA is TGTGCCAGCAGCGTTGACTGGAACACTGAAGCTTTCTTT.

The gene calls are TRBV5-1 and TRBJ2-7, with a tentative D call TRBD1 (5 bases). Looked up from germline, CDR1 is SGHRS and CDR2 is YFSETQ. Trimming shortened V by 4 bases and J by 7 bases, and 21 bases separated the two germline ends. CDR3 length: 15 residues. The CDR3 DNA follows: TGCGCCAGCAGCCTGGGCCGCTTACAGGCAGGGGAGCAGTACTTC. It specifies CASSLGRLQAGEQYF.

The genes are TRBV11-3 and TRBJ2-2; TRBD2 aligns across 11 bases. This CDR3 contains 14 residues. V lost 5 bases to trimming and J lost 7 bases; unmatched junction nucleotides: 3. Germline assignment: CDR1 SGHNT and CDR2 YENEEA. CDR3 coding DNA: TGTGCCAGCAGCCCTGGACTAGCGGGCGGGGAGCTGTTTTTT. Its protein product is CASSPGLAGGELFF.

The CDR3 reads CASTTGLTNTEAFF. The CDR3 coding sequence is TGTGCCAGCACCACTGGACTGACGAACACTGAAGCTTTCTTT. The gene calls are TRBV2 and TRBJ1-1, with no clear D. Germline values: CDR1 SNHLY, CDR2 FYNNEI. V was pared by 7 bases and J by 1 base, with 13 bases between. The CDR3 is 14 amino acids.

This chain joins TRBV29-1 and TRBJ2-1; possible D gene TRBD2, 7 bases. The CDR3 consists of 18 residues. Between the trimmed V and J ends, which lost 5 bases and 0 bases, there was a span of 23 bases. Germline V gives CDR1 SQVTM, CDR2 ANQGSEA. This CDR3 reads CSVIGGGGGGSSYNEQFF. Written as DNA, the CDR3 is TGCAGCGTTATAGGTGGGGGGGGCGGCGGAAGCTCCTACAATGAGCAGTTCTTC.

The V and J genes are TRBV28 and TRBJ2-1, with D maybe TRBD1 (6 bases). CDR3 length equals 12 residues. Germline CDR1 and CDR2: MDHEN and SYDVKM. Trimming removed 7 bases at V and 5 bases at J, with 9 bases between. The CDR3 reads CASNRVNNEQFF. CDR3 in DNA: TGTGCCAGCAACAGGGTGAACAATGAGCAGTTCTTC.

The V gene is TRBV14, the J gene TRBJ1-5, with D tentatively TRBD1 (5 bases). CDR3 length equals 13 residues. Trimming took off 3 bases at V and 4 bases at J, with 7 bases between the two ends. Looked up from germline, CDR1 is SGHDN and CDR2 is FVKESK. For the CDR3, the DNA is TGTGCCAGCAGCCATCAGGGAAATCAGCCCCAGCATTTT. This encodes CASSHQGNQPQHF.

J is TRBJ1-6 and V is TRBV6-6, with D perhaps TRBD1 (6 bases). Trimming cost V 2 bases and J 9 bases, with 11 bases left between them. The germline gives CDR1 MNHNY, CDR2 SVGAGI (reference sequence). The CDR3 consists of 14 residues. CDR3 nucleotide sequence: TGTGCCAGCAGTTACGGGGGCGAGGGTTCACCCCTCCACTTT. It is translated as CASSYGGEGSPLHF.

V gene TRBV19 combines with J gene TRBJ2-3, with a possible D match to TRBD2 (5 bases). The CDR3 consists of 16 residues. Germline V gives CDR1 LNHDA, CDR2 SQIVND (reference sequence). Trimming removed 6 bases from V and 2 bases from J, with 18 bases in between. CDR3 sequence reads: CASRSWVGSATDTQYF. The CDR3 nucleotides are TGTGCCAGTAGATCCTGGGTTGGTAGCGCCACAGATACGCAGTATTTT.

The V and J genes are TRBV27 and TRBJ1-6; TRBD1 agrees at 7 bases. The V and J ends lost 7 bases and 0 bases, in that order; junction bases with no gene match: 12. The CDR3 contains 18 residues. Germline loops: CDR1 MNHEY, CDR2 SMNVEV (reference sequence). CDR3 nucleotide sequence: TGTGCCAGCACCGCAGGAGGGGGCTTAGGCTCCTATAATTCACCCCTCCACTTT. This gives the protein CASTAGGGLGSYNSPLHF.

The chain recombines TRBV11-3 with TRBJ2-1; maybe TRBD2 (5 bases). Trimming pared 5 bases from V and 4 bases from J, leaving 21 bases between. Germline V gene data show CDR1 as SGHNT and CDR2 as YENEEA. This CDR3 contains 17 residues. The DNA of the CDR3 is TGTGCCAGCAGCCTCACGTCCGGGGTCTCGGGGTACAATGAGCAGTTCTTC. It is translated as CASSLTSGVSGYNEQFF. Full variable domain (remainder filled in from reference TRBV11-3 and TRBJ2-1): EAGVVQSPRYKIIEKKQPVAFWCNPISGHNTLYWYLQNLGQGPELLIRYENEEAVDDSQLPKDRFSAERLKGVDSTLKIQPAELGDSAVYLCASSLTSGVSGYNEQFFGPGTRLTVL.

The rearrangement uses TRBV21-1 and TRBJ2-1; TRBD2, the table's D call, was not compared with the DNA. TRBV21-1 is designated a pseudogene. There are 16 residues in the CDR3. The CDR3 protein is CASRPLAGGQINEQFF. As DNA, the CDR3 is TGTGCCAGCAGACCCCTAGCGGGGGGGCAGATCAATGAGCAGTTCTTC.

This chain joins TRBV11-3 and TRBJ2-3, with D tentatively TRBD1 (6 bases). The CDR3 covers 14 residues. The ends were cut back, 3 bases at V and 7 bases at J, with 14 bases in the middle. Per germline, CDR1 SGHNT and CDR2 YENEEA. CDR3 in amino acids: CASSFGGDRNTQYF. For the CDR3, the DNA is TGTGCCAGCAGCTTTGGGGGCGACCGAAATACGCAGTATTTT.

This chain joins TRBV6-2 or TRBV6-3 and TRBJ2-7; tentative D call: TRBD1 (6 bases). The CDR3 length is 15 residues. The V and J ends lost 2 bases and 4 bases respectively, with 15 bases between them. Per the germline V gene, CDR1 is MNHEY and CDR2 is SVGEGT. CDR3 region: CASSYNTGKGYEQYF. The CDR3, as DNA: TGTGCCAGCAGTTACAATACAGGGAAAGGGTACGAGCAGTACTTC.

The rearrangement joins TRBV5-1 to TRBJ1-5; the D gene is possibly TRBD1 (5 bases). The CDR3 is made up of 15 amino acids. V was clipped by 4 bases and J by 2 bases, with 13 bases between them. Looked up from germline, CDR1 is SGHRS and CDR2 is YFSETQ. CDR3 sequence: CASSGGEGGNQPQHF. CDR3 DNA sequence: TGCGCCAGCAGCGGAGGGGAAGGGGGCAATCAGCCCCAGCATTTT.

The CDR3 sequence: CASTGGETFGQPQHF. CDR3 DNA sequence: TGTGCCAGCACCGGGGGGGAGACATTTGGTCAGCCCCAGCATTTT. V usage is TRBV2 and J usage is TRBJ1-5, with D possibly TRBD1 on 5 matching bases. The ends were cut back, 7 bases at V and 6 bases at J, with 19 bases in the middle. The CDR3 spans 15 residues. CDR1 is SNHLY, CDR2 FYNNEI, per germline.

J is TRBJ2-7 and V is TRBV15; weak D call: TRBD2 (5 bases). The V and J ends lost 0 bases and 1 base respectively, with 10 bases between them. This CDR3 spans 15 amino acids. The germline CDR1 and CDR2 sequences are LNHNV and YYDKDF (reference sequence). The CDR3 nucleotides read TGTGCCACCAGCAGAGAGGGCGGGTTTTCCTACGAGCAGTACTTC. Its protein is CATSREGGFSYEQYF.

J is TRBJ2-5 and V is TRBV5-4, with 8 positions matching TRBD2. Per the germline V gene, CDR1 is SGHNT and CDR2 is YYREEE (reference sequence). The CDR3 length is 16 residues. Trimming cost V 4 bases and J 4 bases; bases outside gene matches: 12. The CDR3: CASSPGSGGAGETQYF. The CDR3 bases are TGTGCCAGCAGCCCAGGTTCCGGGGGGGCAGGAGAGACCCAGTACTTC.

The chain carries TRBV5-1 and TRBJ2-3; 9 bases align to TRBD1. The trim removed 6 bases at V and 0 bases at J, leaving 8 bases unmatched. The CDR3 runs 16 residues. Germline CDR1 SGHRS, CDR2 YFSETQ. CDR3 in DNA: TGCGCCAGCACCCCAGGAGGACAGGGGAGCACAGATACGCAGTATTTT. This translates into CASTPGGQGSTDTQYF.